The 32 T cell receptor beta chains below all came from one sample that was sequenced in a study of CD8+ T cells in alopecia areata. Once RNA had been extracted, it was reverse transcribed into cDNA to act as the sequencing template. Assay used: immunoSEQ multiplex PCR; TCRdb lists only in-frame clones, some missing. Of some 120,000 clones listed, around 48% are singletons. Material: NKG2D-low CD8+ T cells sorted from blood. All receptors come from a human donor with alopecia areata.

The rearrangement links TRBV5-6 to TRBJ1-1, with D possibly matching TRBD1 (5 bases). The CDR3 consists of 12 residues. Germline V gene sequence: CDR1 SGHDT, CDR2 YYEEEE. V dropped 5 bases and J dropped 4 bases, with 9 bases sitting between them. As DNA, the CDR3 is TGTGCCAGCAGTTGGGGCAGCACTGAAGCTTTCTTT. It codes for CASSWGSTEAFF.

This clone occurred once. The gene calls are TRBV29-1 and TRBJ2-7; no firm D call. This CDR3 spans 14 amino acids. Germline CDR1 is SQVTM and CDR2 is ANQGSEA. V lost 6 bases, J lost 3 bases, and 18 bases lay in between. The CDR3 loop is CSVVLVGFFYEQYF. CDR3 coding DNA: TGCAGCGTCGTGTTGGTAGGATTCTTCTACGAGCAGTACTTC.

To note about this clone: One end of the junction does not line up with germline, which may come from a read error. The chain recombines TRBV9 with TRBJ1-4; D is uncertain. The CDR3 runs to 16 residues. Germline V gene sequence: CDR1 SGDLS, CDR2 YYNGEE. This CDR3 reads CASSVDIDTTNEKLFF. In DNA form, the CDR3 reads TGTGCCAGCAGCGTGGATATCGATACAACAAATGAAAAACTGTTTTTT.

The V call is TRBV9, the J call TRBJ2-2; 9 positions match TRBD2. This CDR3 comprises 17 residues. The V and J ends lost 4 bases and 7 bases, in that order; junction bases with no gene match: 14. Germline values: CDR1 SGDLS, CDR2 YYNGEE. The CDR3 is CASSTTGLAGPRGELFF. The CDR3 nucleotides are TGTGCCAGCAGCACGACTGGGCTAGCGGGACCTCGCGGGGAGCTGTTTTTT.

This chain joins TRBV27 and TRBJ2-2, with D uncertain. Trimming took 2 bases from V and 7 from J, leaving 5 bases between them. The CDR3 spans 12 residues. Germline V CDR1 and CDR2: MNHEY, SMNVEV (reference sequence). CDR3 in amino acids: CASSLPNGELFF. In nucleotides, the CDR3 is TGTGCCAGCAGTTTACCGAACGGGGAGCTGTTTTTT.

This clone was detected only a few times. The chain recombines TRBV9 with TRBJ1-5, with TRBD1 as a possible D gene (5 bases). CDR1 is SGDLS and CDR2 is YYNGEE in the germline V gene. Trimming left V 2 bases short and J 4 bases short, with 7 bases between. This CDR3 has 13 residues. CDR3 in DNA: TGTGCCAGCAGCGTCCAGGGTAATCAGCCCCAGCATTTT. The encoded protein is CASSVQGNQPQHF. Complete variable domain (other parts from reference TRBV9 and TRBJ1-5): DSGVTQTPKHLITATGQRVTLRCSPRSGDLSVYWYQQSLDQGLQFLIQYYNGEERAKGNILERFSAQQFPDLHSELNLSSLELGDSALYFCASSVQGNQPQHFGDGTRLSIL.

The rearrangement links TRBV2 to TRBJ1-1, with a tentative D call TRBD1 (6 bases). Trimming shortened V by 8 bases and J by 7 bases, and 11 bases separated the two germline ends. The CDR3 contains 11 residues. Looked up from germline, CDR1 is SNHLY and CDR2 is FYNNEI. The chain's CDR3 is CASPGALEAFF. The DNA of the CDR3 is TGTGCCAGCCCGGGGGCCCTTGAAGCTTTCTTT.

The chain employs TRBV10-1 and TRBJ2-3, with 9 bases matching TRBD1. After removal of 2 bases from V and 4 bases from J, the junction contained 7 bases not matched to a gene. Germline V gives CDR1 WNHNN, CDR2 SYGVQD (reference sequence). The CDR3 covers 16 residues. CDR3: CASSETPGQGSDTQYF. DNA of the CDR3: TGCGCCAGCAGTGAGACCCCGGGACAGGGCTCAGATACGCAGTATTTT.

The chain couples TRBV10-3 to TRBJ1-5; TRBD1 might be the D (5 bases). Per germline, CDR1 ENHRY and CDR2 SYGVKD. The V gene lost 3 bases and the J gene lost 2 bases, with 8 bases spanning the gap. This CDR3 is built from 14 residues. CDR3 protein: CAISDGGGNQPQHF. The CDR3 DNA reads as TGTGCCATCAGTGACGGGGGGGGCAATCAGCCCCAGCATTTT.

The V and J genes are TRBV9 and TRBJ1-1, with D perhaps matching TRBD1 (5 bases). Germline V gives CDR1 SGDLS, CDR2 YYNGEE. Trimming stripped 3 bases from V and 0 bases from J, with 6 bases between. The CDR3 covers 13 residues. The CDR3 spells CASSAGMNTEAFF. CDR3 DNA: TGTGCCAGCAGCGCAGGGATGAACACTGAAGCTTTCTTT.

This clone turned up a few times. The chain links TRBV29-1 to TRBJ2-1; 11 bases are a match to TRBD2. Trimming removed 3 bases from V and 10 bases from J; junction bases left unmatched: 11. CDR3 length: 15 residues. CDR1 and CDR2 from the germline V gene are SQVTM and ANQGSEA. The CDR3, as DNA: TGCAGCGTTGACTTACTAGCGGGAGAGCTAGAGGAGCAGTTCTTC. This encodes CSVDLLAGELEEQFF.

The gene calls are TRBV13 and TRBJ2-5, with D tentatively TRBD1 or TRBD2 (5 bases each). The germline V gene has CDR1 PRHDT and CDR2 FYEKMQ (reference sequence). Between the trimmed V and J ends, which lost 0 bases and 2 bases, there was a span of 10 bases. The CDR3 spans 15 residues. The CDR3 protein is CASSLGRGEQETQYF. The CDR3 bases are TGTGCCAGCAGCTTAGGCCGGGGCGAGCAAGAGACCCAGTACTTC.

This clone was observed a handful of times. V gene TRBV7-9 combines with J gene TRBJ2-1; D might be TRBD2 (5 bases). Germline assignment: CDR1 SEHNR and CDR2 FQNEAQ (reference sequence). V was trimmed by 5 bases and J by 4 bases, leaving 15 bases between them. The CDR3 totals 15 residues. The CDR3 DNA follows: TGTGCCAGCAGCCTCGGGGTGGACGAGTACAATGAGCAGTTCTTC. Translating gives CASSLGVDEYNEQFF.

The gene calls are TRBV4-1 and TRBJ2-7; 13 positions match TRBD2. The V and J ends lost 1 base and 3 bases, in that order; junction bases with no gene match: 3. The length of the CDR3 is 16 residues. Germline-derived CDR1 and CDR2 are MGHRA and YSYEKL. CDR3 nucleotides: TGCGCCAGCAGCCAAGGAGGACTAGCGGGGGTCTACGAGCAGTACTTC. Translated, it gives CASSQGGLAGVYEQYF.

This clone was observed a few times. J is TRBJ1-1 and V is TRBV5-4; 9 bases fit TRBD1. V lost 4 bases and J lost 3; bases outside the gene matches: 10. Germline loops: CDR1 SGHNT, CDR2 YYREEE (reference sequence). This CDR3 spans 16 amino acids. CDR3 residues: CASSPLQGAMDTEAFF. CDR3 nucleotides: TGTGCCAGCAGCCCGTTACAGGGGGCTATGGACACTGAAGCTTTCTTT.

The sample holds a few counts of this clone. Other DNA sequences in this specimen translate into the identical CDR3. The chain couples TRBV7-9 to TRBJ2-7; maybe TRBD1 (6 bases). Trimming stripped 0 bases from V and 4 bases from J, with 7 bases between. CDR1 is SEHNR and CDR2 is FQNEAQ in the germline V gene (reference sequence). There are 13 residues in the CDR3. The CDR3 DNA follows: TGTGCCAGCAGCTTAGCGGGACATTACGAGCAGTACTTC. This sequence encodes CASSLAGHYEQYF.

The chain has TRBV29-1 and TRBJ2-1, with 8 positions matching TRBD2. With 6 bases clipped from V and 0 bases from J, the junction kept 4 bases outside the gene matches. CDR3 length: 14 amino acids. From germline, CDR1 is SQVTM and CDR2 ANQGSEA. The CDR3 sequence is CSVDSGNSYNEQFF. The DNA for the CDR3 is TGCAGCGTCGATAGCGGGAACTCCTACAATGAGCAGTTCTTC.

This clone turned up a few times. The CDR3 DNA sequence: TGCAGCGTTGAACGCGACCGAGGAGTCGGGATCTACAATGAGCAGTTCTTC. It encodes CSVERDRGVGIYNEQFF. This chain uses TRBV29-1 with TRBJ2-1, with D perhaps TRBD2 (5 bases). Trimming took off 2 bases at V and 3 bases at J, with 20 bases between the two ends. This CDR3 is 17 amino acids long. Germline values: CDR1 SQVTM, CDR2 ANQGSEA.

This clone has a handful of counts. This sample includes further DNA sequences coding for the same CDR3. The chain employs TRBV29-1 and TRBJ2-7; tentatively, D is TRBD1 or TRBD2 (6 bases each). V lost 6 bases, J lost 5 bases, and 11 bases lay in between. Germline CDR1 reads SQVTM; CDR2 reads ANQGSEA. The CDR3 contains 11 residues. The CDR3 DNA reads TGCAGCGTCGAGGGGGAGGACGAGCAGTACTTC. It yields the protein CSVEGEDEQYF.

The V and J genes are TRBV4-1 and TRBJ2-7, with D perhaps TRBD1 (6 bases). Per the germline V gene, CDR1 is MGHRA and CDR2 is YSYEKL. V lost 2 bases to trimming and J lost 3 bases, with 23 bases between them. The CDR3 covers 18 residues. The CDR3 loop is CASSQHEIPQGLNYEQYF. The CDR3 nucleotides read TGCGCCAGCAGCCAACATGAGATTCCACAGGGCCTAAACTACGAGCAGTACTTC.

This sequence joins TRBV6-6 and TRBJ2-1, with D possibly being TRBD1 (5 bases). The CDR3 totals 16 residues. V lost 0 bases and J 7 bases, leaving 16 bases between the germline ends. Per germline, CDR1 MNHNY and CDR2 SVGAGI (reference sequence). CDR3 region: CASSYSSPSRDNEQFF. DNA for the CDR3: TGTGCCAGCAGTTACTCGTCCCCCTCCAGGGATAATGAGCAGTTCTTC.

The chain joins TRBV9 to TRBJ2-1, with 10 bases fitting TRBD2. The germline gives CDR1 SGDLS, CDR2 YYNGEE. This CDR3 spans 16 amino acids. The V gene end was trimmed by 0 bases and the J gene end by 6 bases; junction bases not matched to a gene: 6. CDR3 in amino acids: CASSVALAGDLNEQFF. CDR3 DNA sequence: TGTGCCAGCAGCGTAGCCCTAGCGGGGGACCTCAATGAGCAGTTCTTC.

In this sample, this clone turned up a few times. V usage is TRBV23-1 and J usage is TRBJ1-5; D gene ambiguous. TRBV23-1 is identified as an open reading frame with a role that is uncertain. Trimming pared 4 bases from V and 0 bases from J, leaving 10 bases between. CDR3 length: 15 residues. CDR3 DNA: TGCGCCAGCAGTCGGAGCCCCATTAGCAATCAGCCCCAGCATTTT. Translated: CASSRSPISNQPQHF.

V and J are TRBV30 and TRBJ1-2, with D perhaps TRBD1 (6 bases). Germline lookup yields CDR1 GTSNPN and CDR2 SVGIG (reference sequence). Trimming took 6 bases from V and 0 from J, leaving 11 bases between them. This CDR3 comprises 13 residues. The CDR3 DNA reads as TGTGCCTGCACAGGGACCACTAACTATGGCTACACCTTC. Its translation is CACTGTTNYGYTF.

V usage is TRBV7-7 and J usage is TRBJ2-7; a weak D match, TRBD2 (6 bases). The germline CDR1 and CDR2 sequences are SSHAT and FNYEAQ (reference sequence). V was clipped by 5 bases and J by 2 bases, with 16 bases between them. The CDR3 is 15 residues long. This CDR3 reads CASSVGTGPTYEQYF. The CDR3 DNA is TGTGCCAGCAGCGTGGGGACTGGCCCAACCTACGAGCAGTACTTC.

The chain couples TRBV30 to TRBJ2-7; 10 nucleotides line up with TRBD1. V lost 0 bases to trimming and J lost 3 bases; unmatched junction nucleotides: 5. CDR1 and CDR2 (germline): GTSNPN, SVGIG (reference sequence). This CDR3 contains 15 residues. CDR3 sequence (DNA): TGTGCCTGGAGTGTACTGGGGACAGGGGTCTACGAGCAGTACTTC. Translation gives CAWSVLGTGVYEQYF.

This clone came up a few times. The V and J genes are TRBV29-1 and TRBJ2-5, with TRBD1 matching over 8 bases. The V gene end was trimmed by 3 bases and the J gene end by 5 bases; junction bases not matched to a gene: 8. This CDR3 region has 14 residues. Germline V gives CDR1 SQVTM, CDR2 ANQGSEA. In nucleotides, the CDR3 is TGCAGCGTTGACACCAGGGGGCTGAGGGAGACCCAGTACTTC. As protein: CSVDTRGLRETQYF.

This clone was detected only once. V usage is TRBV6-6 and J usage is TRBJ2-1; maybe TRBD2 (5 bases). Trimming left V 7 bases short and J 5 bases short, with 12 bases between. CDR1 is MNHNY and CDR2 is SVGAGI in the germline V gene (reference sequence). This CDR3 contains 13 residues. The CDR3 DNA sequence: TGTGCCAGCAAGGGCACGGAGGACAATGAGCAGTTCTTC. Its protein product is CASKGTEDNEQFF.

The chain couples TRBV4-2 to TRBJ2-1; D remains ambiguous. The CDR3 has 11 amino acids. Trimming left V 0 bases short and J 12 bases short, with 6 bases between. Germline V gene lookup returns CDR1 LGHNA and CDR2 YNFKEQ. The CDR3 DNA sequence: TGTGCCAGCAGCCAAGACTCGTGGCAGTTCTTC. It yields the protein CASSQDSWQFF.

The V gene is TRBV27, the J gene TRBJ2-5; tentative D call: TRBD2 (6 bases). Between the trimmed V and J ends, which lost 3 bases and 5 bases, there was a span of 13 bases. CDR3 size: 14 residues. The germline V gene encodes CDR1 MNHEY and CDR2 SMNVEV (reference sequence). The CDR3 region has the DNA TGTGCCAGCAGTTTCCGGGAGATAGGCGAGACCCAGTACTTC. Protein sequence: CASSFREIGETQYF.

This clone has only a few counts. CDR3 amino acids: CAWSVHLLPQYF. CDR3 nucleotide sequence: TGTGCCTGGAGTGTACACCTGTTACCGCAGTATTTT. The chain couples TRBV30 to TRBJ2-3, with D hard to call. The germline V gene has CDR1 GTSNPN and CDR2 SVGIG (reference sequence). The V end was cut by 0 bases, the J end by 10 bases, with 11 bases between. The CDR3 is 12 residues long.

This clone was seen only a few times. The CDR3 DNA follows: TGTGCCAGCAGTCCCAAAGTCGGGGGGCAAGAGACCCAGTACTTC. Its protein is CASSPKVGGQETQYF. The chain joins TRBV6-5 to TRBJ2-5, with 7 bases lining up with TRBD2. The CDR3 has 15 residues. The V and J ends lost 5 bases and 2 bases, in that order; junction bases with no gene match: 8. Germline CDR1 reads MNHEY; CDR2 reads SVGAGI.